The following is a T cell receptor (beta chain) sequence with its context. The target antigen is unknown. The sample originates from a study of T cells in localized non-small cell lung cancer. This CDR3 region has 14 residues. Germline CDR1 is SGHNT and CDR2 is YYREEE (reference sequence). V was pared by 0 bases and J by 1 base, with 7 bases between. Clones were sequenced by immunoSEQ multiplex PCR, and TCRdb holds only the in-frame ones, with some missing. The table includes about 36,000 clones, around 88% detected once. The study, taken as a whole, reports: A denser population of T cells in blood accompanied longer overall survival.

Sequencing was performed on peripheral blood, taken before any cancer treatment. The V and J genes are TRBV5-4 and TRBJ1-1; D is unclear. The source is a woman between 35 and 75 years old with stage I lung adenocarcinoma. In nucleotides, the CDR3 is TGTGCCAGCAGCTTGGGCGGGAGGAACACTGAAGCTTTCTTT. It is translated as CASSLGGRNTEAFF.